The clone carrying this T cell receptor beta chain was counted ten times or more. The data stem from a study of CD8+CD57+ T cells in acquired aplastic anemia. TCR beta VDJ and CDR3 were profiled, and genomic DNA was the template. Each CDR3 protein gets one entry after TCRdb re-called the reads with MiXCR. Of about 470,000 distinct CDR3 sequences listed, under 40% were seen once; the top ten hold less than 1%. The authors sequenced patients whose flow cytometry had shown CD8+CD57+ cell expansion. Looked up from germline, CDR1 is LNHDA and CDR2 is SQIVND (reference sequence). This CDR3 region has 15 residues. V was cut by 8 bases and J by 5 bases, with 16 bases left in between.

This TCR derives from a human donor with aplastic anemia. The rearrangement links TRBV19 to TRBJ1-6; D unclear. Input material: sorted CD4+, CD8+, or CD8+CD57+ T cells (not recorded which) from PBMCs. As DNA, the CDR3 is TGTGCCAGTGGCAATCGGGCAGAAAATAATTCACCCCTCCACTTT. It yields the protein CASGNRAENNSPLHF.